This is a list of T cell receptor beta chains from one sample in a study of OX40 agonist ivuxolimab in advanced cancers. TCRdb's copy holds only in-frame clones and misses some; the assay was immunoSEQ multiplex PCR. The top ten clones hold 0.5% to 0.55% of a sample with tens of thousands of clones, over 75% of them seen once. The starting material was CD4+ or CD8+ T cells sorted from blood, obtained in a trial of the OX40 agonist ivuxolimab. Receptors were obtained from an adult with an advanced solid tumor such as melanoma, head and neck, liver or kidney cancer. CDR3s include the opening cysteine and the closing phenylalanine or tryptophan. Each record gives: V gene, D gene, clone size, J gene, CDR3 DNA, CDR3 protein. D genes are given only for firm matches. Clone size is given for some rows only: seen once, a few or many times, or a class if the clone is expanded.

v_gene: TRBV6-1
d_gene: .
abundance: .
j_gene: TRBJ2-5
CDR3nt: TGTGCCAGCAGTGATAGGTTACGGCTACAAGAGACCCAGTACTTC
CDR3aa: CASSDRLRLQETQYF

v_gene: TRBV28
d_gene: TRBD2
abundance: few
j_gene: TRBJ2-5
CDR3nt: TGTGCCAGCACCCCCGTCGGGAGGATCCAAGAGACCCAGTACTTC
CDR3aa: CASTPVGRIQETQYF

v_gene: TRBV29-1
d_gene: TRBD1
abundance: once
j_gene: TRBJ1-1
CDR3nt: TGCAGCGTTGACAGGGGGCGCCGAACTGAAGCTTTCTTT
CDR3aa: CSVDRGRRTEAFF

v_gene: TRBV7-9
d_gene: .
abundance: .
j_gene: TRBJ1-1
CDR3nt: TGTGCCAGCAGCTCAGGAGGGACAAAGGATCCTGAAGCTTTCTTT
CDR3aa: CASSSGGTKDPEAFF

v_gene: TRBV2
d_gene: .
abundance: .
j_gene: TRBJ1-5
CDR3nt: TGTGCCAGCATCGAGGCCGCGGGTGGTGATCAGCCCCAGCATTTT
CDR3aa: CASIEAAGGDQPQHF

v_gene: TRBV6-1
d_gene: TRBD1
abundance: .
j_gene: TRBJ2-7
CDR3nt: TGTGCCAGTACCCGGGACAGGGGGCTCAACGAGCAGTACTTC
CDR3aa: CASTRDRGLNEQYF

v_gene: TRBV7-2
d_gene: .
abundance: .
j_gene: TRBJ2-6
CDR3nt: TGTGCCAGCAGCCCCCTGGGTTTCTCTGGGGCCAACGTCCTGACTTTC
CDR3aa: CASSPLGFSGANVLTF

v_gene: TRBV30
d_gene: .
abundance: .
j_gene: TRBJ2-7
CDR3nt: TGTGCCTGGAGGGGGGGACAAAGACCGTACGAGCAGTACTTC
CDR3aa: CAWRGGQRPYEQYF

v_gene: TRBV6-5
d_gene: .
abundance: once
j_gene: TRBJ1-1
CDR3nt: TGTGCCAGCAGTTACTCTCCCATGAACACTGAAGCTTTCTTT
CDR3aa: CASSYSPMNTEAFF

v_gene: TRBV9
d_gene: TRBD2
abundance: .
j_gene: TRBJ2-3
CDR3nt: TGTGCCAGCAGCTTAGGACTAGCGGGAACTAGCACAGATACGCAGTATTTT
CDR3aa: CASSLGLAGTSTDTQYF

v_gene: TRBV29-1
d_gene: TRBD1
abundance: .
j_gene: TRBJ2-3
CDR3nt: TGCAGCGCCACGGACAGGGGCCGGGGAGATACGCAGTATTTT
CDR3aa: CSATDRGRGDTQYF

v_gene: TRBV10-3
d_gene: .
abundance: .
j_gene: TRBJ1-4
CDR3nt: TGTGCCATCAGTGGAGGGGTGGGTGAAAAACTGTTTTTT
CDR3aa: CAISGGVGEKLFF

v_gene: TRBV6-1
d_gene: .
abundance: .
j_gene: TRBJ1-1
CDR3nt: TGTGCCAGCCCCGACAGTCAGAACACTGAAGCTTTCTTT
CDR3aa: CASPDSQNTEAFF

v_gene: TRBV15
d_gene: TRBD1
abundance: medium-sized
j_gene: TRBJ2-7
CDR3nt: TGTGCCACCAGCAGAGGTCTCCGGACAGGGGGTGTAGGAGAGCAGTACTTC
CDR3aa: CATSRGLRTGGVGEQYF

v_gene: TRBV5-1
d_gene: .
abundance: .
j_gene: TRBJ2-7
CDR3nt: TGCGCCAGCAGCTGGTCGGAGGCCTACGAGCAGTACTTC
CDR3aa: CASSWSEAYEQYF

v_gene: TRBV5-1
d_gene: TRBD2
abundance: .
j_gene: TRBJ2-3
CDR3nt: TGCGCCAGCAGCTTGGGTCTAGCGGGAGGGTATACGCAGTATTTT
CDR3aa: CASSLGLAGGYTQYF

v_gene: TRBV2
d_gene: .
abundance: few
j_gene: TRBJ1-2
CDR3nt: TGTGCCAGCGATTCTGGTGGGGGGACTGTTTCTGGCTACACCTTC
CDR3aa: CASDSGGGTVSGYTF

v_gene: TRBV29-1
d_gene: .
abundance: few
j_gene: TRBJ1-2
CDR3nt: TGCAGCGCCGAAGTCGAGGATACCCTTAACTATGGCTACACCTTC
CDR3aa: CSAEVEDTLNYGYTF

v_gene: TRBV5-4
d_gene: .
abundance: .
j_gene: TRBJ2-5
CDR3nt: TGTGCCAGCAGCTTGGAACGGGAAGAGACCCAGTACTTC
CDR3aa: CASSLEREETQYF

v_gene: TRBV28
d_gene: TRBD1
abundance: .
j_gene: TRBJ1-6
CDR3nt: TGTGCCAGCAGTTCGCCGGGACAGGTTAATTCACCCCTCCACTTT
CDR3aa: CASSSPGQVNSPLHF

v_gene: TRBV5-1
d_gene: .
abundance: .
j_gene: TRBJ2-7
CDR3nt: TGCGCCAGCAGCCAAGACCCGGGACTTTCCTACGAGCAGTACTTC
CDR3aa: CASSQDPGLSYEQYF

v_gene: TRBV5-8
d_gene: .
abundance: .
j_gene: TRBJ2-3
CDR3nt: TGTGCCAGCAGCTCTCGGGTGGGGACAGATACGCAGTATTTT
CDR3aa: CASSSRVGTDTQYF

v_gene: TRBV29-1
d_gene: TRBD1
abundance: .
j_gene: TRBJ1-1
CDR3nt: TGCAGCGCCGGACAGGGGGTAGACACTGAAGCTTTCTTT
CDR3aa: CSAGQGVDTEAFF

v_gene: TRBV5-4
d_gene: .
abundance: .
j_gene: TRBJ2-3
CDR3nt: TGTGCCAGCAGCTTGACAGGGTCACACACAGATACGCAGTATTTT
CDR3aa: CASSLTGSHTDTQYF

v_gene: TRBV5-1
d_gene: TRBD1
abundance: .
j_gene: TRBJ2-1
CDR3nt: TGCGCCAGCAGCGGGGCAGGGGGCGAGCAGTTCTTC
CDR3aa: CASSGAGGEQFF

v_gene: TRBV14
d_gene: TRBD2
abundance: .
j_gene: TRBJ2-2
CDR3nt: TGTGCCAGCAGCCAAGCGAGACTAGCCAACACCGGGGAGCTGTTTTTT
CDR3aa: CASSQARLANTGELFF

v_gene: TRBV4-3
d_gene: .
abundance: .
j_gene: TRBJ1-2
CDR3nt: TGCGCCAGCAGCCAAGTCCCGGGACACTATGGCTACACCTTC
CDR3aa: CASSQVPGHYGYTF

v_gene: TRBV6-6
d_gene: .
abundance: .
j_gene: TRBJ2-5
CDR3nt: TGTGCCAGCACCCTACGGGGTCAAGAGACCCAGTACTTC
CDR3aa: CASTLRGQETQYF

v_gene: TRBV5-1
d_gene: .
abundance: few
j_gene: TRBJ1-1
CDR3nt: TGCGCCAGCAGCTCAAGGTGGGTGGCGGGGCAGAACACTGAAGCTTTCTTT
CDR3aa: CASSSRWVAGQNTEAFF

v_gene: TRBV19
d_gene: TRBD2
abundance: once
j_gene: TRBJ2-3
CDR3nt: TGTGCCAGTAGTGGCGGACTAGCGGTCACAGATACGCAGTATTTT
CDR3aa: CASSGGLAVTDTQYF

v_gene: TRBV13
d_gene: TRBD1
abundance: .
j_gene: TRBJ2-3
CDR3nt: TGTGCCAGCAGCATGGACAGGGGGCCGCGTAGTACGCAGTATTTT
CDR3aa: CASSMDRGPRSTQYF

v_gene: TRBV7-6
d_gene: .
abundance: .
j_gene: TRBJ1-4
CDR3nt: TGTGCCAGCAGCTTTGGGGGGATTGGGGAAAAACTGTTTTTT
CDR3aa: CASSFGGIGEKLFF

v_gene: TRBV7-8
d_gene: TRBD2
abundance: .
j_gene: TRBJ2-2
CDR3nt: TGTGCCAGCAGCCCCCAAGGACTAGCGGGAGTTACCGGGGAGCTGTTTTTT
CDR3aa: CASSPQGLAGVTGELFF

v_gene: TRBV5-8
d_gene: .
abundance: few
j_gene: TRBJ2-3
CDR3nt: TGTGCCAGCAGACCGGGTGCTAGCACAGATACGCAGTATTTT
CDR3aa: CASRPGASTDTQYF

v_gene: TRBV7-6
d_gene: TRBD1
abundance: .
j_gene: TRBJ1-5
CDR3nt: TGTGCCAGCAGCTTAGGTGGGACAGTCAATCAGCCCCAGCATTTT
CDR3aa: CASSLGGTVNQPQHF

v_gene: TRBV5-1
d_gene: .
abundance: once
j_gene: TRBJ2-3
CDR3nt: TGCGCCAGCAGCTTGGAGGTAGCGGCTGCAACAGATACGCAGTATTTT
CDR3aa: CASSLEVAAATDTQYF

v_gene: TRBV9
d_gene: .
abundance: .
j_gene: TRBJ2-1
CDR3nt: TGTGCCAGCAGCGTCTATACAGGACCCAATGAGCAGTTCTTC
CDR3aa: CASSVYTGPNEQFF

v_gene: TRBV7-6
d_gene: .
abundance: .
j_gene: TRBJ2-7
CDR3nt: TGTGCCAGCAGCTTAGACCCGGGAGAGTGGGAGCAGTACTTC
CDR3aa: CASSLDPGEWEQYF

v_gene: TRBV7-2
d_gene: TRBD1
abundance: .
j_gene: TRBJ2-5
CDR3nt: TGTGCCAGCAGCTTAGGACAGGGGTTTACAGGGACCCAGTACTTC
CDR3aa: CASSLGQGFTGTQYF